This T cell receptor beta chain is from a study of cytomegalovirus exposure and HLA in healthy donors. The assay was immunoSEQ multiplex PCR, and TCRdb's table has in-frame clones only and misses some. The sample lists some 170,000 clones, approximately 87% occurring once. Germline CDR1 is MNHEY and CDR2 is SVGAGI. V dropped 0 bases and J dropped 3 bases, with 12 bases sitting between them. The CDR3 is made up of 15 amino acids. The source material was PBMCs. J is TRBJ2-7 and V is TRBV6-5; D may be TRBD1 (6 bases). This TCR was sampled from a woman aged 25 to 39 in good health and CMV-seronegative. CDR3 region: CASSYSTGLSYEQYF. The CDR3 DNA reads TGTGCCAGCAGTTACTCGACAGGCCTAAGCTACGAGCAGTACTTC.